What follows are 12 T cell receptor beta chains derived from one specimen sequenced in a study of OX40 agonist ivuxolimab in advanced cancers. The assay was immunoSEQ multiplex PCR, and TCRdb's table has in-frame clones only and misses some. The sample shows about 47,000 clones, roughly 84% of them seen only once. The sample consisted of CD4+ or CD8+ T cells sorted from blood, taken in a trial of the OX40 agonist ivuxolimab. These receptors all come from an adult with an advanced solid tumor such as melanoma, head and neck, liver or kidney cancer.

The CDR3 DNA reads as TGTGCCAGCAGCTTGGGCCCTTACGGGAGGGAAATGAAGACCCAGTACTTC. Residues: CASSLGPYGREMKTQYF. This chain connects TRBV7-2 to TRBJ2-5; 8 nucleotides line up with TRBD2. CDR1 SGHTA and CDR2 FQGNSA come from the germline V gene. This CDR3 region has 17 residues. V shed 3 bases and J 6 bases; nucleotides not matched to a gene: 15. Variable domain in full (rest from reference TRBV7-2 and TRBJ2-5): GAGVSQSPSNKVTEKGKDVELRCDPISGHTALYWYRQSLGQGLEFLIYFQGNSAPDKSGLPSDRFSAERTGGSVSTLTIQRTQQEDSAVYLCASSLGPYGREMKTQYFGPGTRLLVL.

With regard to this clone: The junction departs from germline at one end; a sequencing error may be responsible. The rearrangement uses TRBV6-5 and TRBJ1-2; 8 bases are a match to TRBD1. The CDR3 extends over 13 amino acids. CDR1 and CDR2 from the germline V gene are MNHEY and SVGAGI. CDR3 nucleotide sequence: TGTGCCAGCAGTTCCTGGACAGGGTATGACTACACCTTC. It yields the protein CASSSWTGYDYTF.

This clone was seen more than once but under ten times. V and J are TRBV12-5 and TRBJ1-1, with 8 nucleotides matching TRBD1. Germline loops: CDR1 LGHNT, CDR2 FRNRAP. V dropped 1 base and J dropped 8; count of bases not matched to a gene: 0. The CDR3 extends over 12 amino acids. Here the CDR3 DNA reads TGTGCTAGTGGTTTGGGGACAGGGGAAGCTTTCTTT. Its translation is CASGLGTGEAFF.

This clone showed up just once. The chain has TRBV19 and TRBJ1-5; D ambiguous. V lost 5 bases and J 0 bases, leaving 14 bases between the germline ends. Germline CDR1 is LNHDA and CDR2 is SQIVND (reference sequence). The CDR3 covers 16 residues. The CDR3 here is CASSPLGGYSNQPQHF. Written as DNA, the CDR3 is TGTGCCAGTAGTCCCCTGGGTGGTTATAGCAATCAGCCCCAGCATTTT.

V usage is TRBV5-5 and J usage is TRBJ2-1; TRBD1 might be the D (6 bases). The V gene lost 0 bases and the J gene lost 8 bases, with 15 bases spanning the gap. CDR1 and CDR2 (germline): SGHKS, YYEKEE (reference sequence). The CDR3 consists of 15 residues. Here the CDR3 reads CASSLAWGPGDEQFF. The CDR3 DNA sequence: TGTGCCAGCAGCTTGGCCTGGGGGCCGGGCGATGAGCAGTTCTTC.

The gene calls are TRBV27 and TRBJ2-5; D is uncertain. Germline V lookup: CDR1 MNHEY, CDR2 SMNVEV (reference sequence). Deletions cut 6 bases from V and 1 base from J, with 12 bases between. CDR3 length: 14 amino acids. The DNA for the CDR3 is TGTGCCAGCAGCCGGATCGGGTCCCAAGAGACCCAGTACTTC. Translating gives CASSRIGSQETQYF.

This clone was observed many times. The gene calls are TRBV27 and TRBJ1-1; D gene uncertain. Trimming pared 1 base from V and 1 base from J, leaving 4 bases between. There are 13 residues in the CDR3. Germline V gene lookup returns CDR1 MNHEY and CDR2 SMNVEV (reference sequence). The chain's CDR3 is CASSLYWNTEAFF. The CDR3 DNA reads TGTGCCAGCAGTTTATATTGGAACACTGAAGCTTTCTTT.

This sequence joins TRBV9 and TRBJ1-1, with D hard to call. Between the trimmed V and J ends, which lost 4 bases and 4 bases, there was a span of 14 bases. Germline-derived CDR1 and CDR2 are SGDLS and YYNGEE. The CDR3 contains 14 residues. The CDR3 loop reads CASSPWGGGTEAFF. The CDR3 nucleotides are TGTGCCAGCAGCCCGTGGGGTGGCGGCACTGAAGCTTTCTTT. The whole variable domain, filled in from reference TRBV9 and TRBJ1-1, reads DSGVTQTPKHLITATGQRVTLRCSPRSGDLSVYWYQQSLDQGLQFLIQYYNGEERAKGNILERFSAQQFPDLHSELNLSSLELGDSALYFCASSPWGGGTEAFFGQGTRLTVV.

The chain recombines TRBV7-9 with TRBJ2-7; no clear D. Trimming took 5 bases from V and 1 from J, leaving 9 bases between them. This CDR3 is 13 amino acids long. CDR1 is SEHNR, CDR2 FQNEAQ, per germline (reference sequence). The CDR3 region is CASSLPRSYEQYF. CDR3 in DNA: TGTGCCAGCAGCCTACCCCGTTCCTACGAGCAGTACTTC.

V is TRBV7-2 and J is TRBJ2-7; TRBD1 agrees at 9 bases. The CDR3 covers 14 residues. The V gene's germline CDR1 is SGHTA and CDR2 FQGNSA. J gave up 5 bases and V 6 bases, and 8 bases lay outside the gene matches. The CDR3: CASRPGQGKNEQYF. The CDR3 DNA is TGTGCCAGCAGGCCGGGACAGGGTAAAAACGAGCAGTACTTC.

This chain uses TRBV5-1 with TRBJ2-7; perhaps TRBD2 as D (6 bases). Germline CDR1 SGHRS, CDR2 YFSETQ. V was clipped by 0 bases and J by 6 bases, with 10 bases between them. The CDR3 runs to 13 residues. The CDR3: CASSLAGGVEQYF. The DNA of the CDR3 is TGCGCCAGCAGCTTGGCCGGAGGGGTCGAGCAGTACTTC.

This clone came up once. This rearrangement joins TRBV19 to TRBJ2-1; TRBD2 matches at 10 bases. Germline V gene data show CDR1 as LNHDA and CDR2 as SQIVND (reference sequence). Trimming cost V 5 bases and J 3 bases; bases outside gene matches: 10. The CDR3 spans 17 residues. CDR3 amino acids: CASSLTSGDSVYNEQFF. In nucleotides, the CDR3 is TGTGCCAGTAGTTTAACTAGCGGGGACTCCGTCTACAATGAGCAGTTCTTC.